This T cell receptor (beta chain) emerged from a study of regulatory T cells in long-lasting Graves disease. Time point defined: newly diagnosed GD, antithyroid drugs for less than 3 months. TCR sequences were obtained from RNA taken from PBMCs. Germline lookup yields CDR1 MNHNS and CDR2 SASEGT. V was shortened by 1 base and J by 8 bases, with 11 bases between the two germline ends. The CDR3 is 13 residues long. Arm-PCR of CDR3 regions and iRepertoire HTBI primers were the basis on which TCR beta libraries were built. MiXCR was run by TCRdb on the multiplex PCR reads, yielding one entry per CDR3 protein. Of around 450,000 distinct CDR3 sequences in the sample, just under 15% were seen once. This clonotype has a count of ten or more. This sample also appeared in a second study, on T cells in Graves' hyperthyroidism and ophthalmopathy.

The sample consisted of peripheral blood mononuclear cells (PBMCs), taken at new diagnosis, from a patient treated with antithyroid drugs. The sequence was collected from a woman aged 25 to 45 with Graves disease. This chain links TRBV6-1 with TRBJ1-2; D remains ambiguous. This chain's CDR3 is CASSEGVPEGYTF. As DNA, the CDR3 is TGTGCCAGCAGTGAAGGGGTACCGGAGGGCTACACCTTC.